These 3 T cell receptor beta chains were all obtained from the same sample, sequenced in a study of blood T cell repertoires in COVID-19 (dated by TCRdb to the early 2020s). Receptor amplification or capture employed the immunoSEQ multiplex PCR assay. The clones in this table, taken by TCRdb from immuneACCESS, are in-frame only. Not every clone is retained; where verified, under half of the shortfall comes from an unresolved V gene, and the cause of the rest is unknown. In all, the sample holds 55,000 to 90,000 clones, and roughly 86% of those were seen once. The ten largest clones represent around 13% of the sample. The material sequenced was peripheral blood. These receptors all come from an older woman with acute or convalescent COVID-19.

The chain links TRBV19 to TRBJ2-2, with 7 bases that match TRBD1. The length of the CDR3 is 16 residues. The ends lost 6 bases at V and 4 bases at J; junction bases unmatched: 11. CDR1 LNHDA and CDR2 SQIVND come from the germline V gene (reference sequence). The CDR3 here is CASRYRTGEPTGELFF. As DNA, the CDR3 is TGTGCCAGTAGATATCGGACAGGAGAACCCACCGGGGAGCTGTTTTTT.

V usage is TRBV6-5 and J usage is TRBJ2-3, with D possibly being TRBD1 (8 bases). Deletions cut 6 bases from V and 2 bases from J, with 15 bases between. CDR3 length: 15 amino acids. CDR1 is MNHEY, CDR2 SVGAGI, per germline. The CDR3 nucleotides are TGTGCCAGCAGCGTACAGGGGGGGGACACAGATACGCAGTATTTT. Its translation is CASSVQGGDTDTQYF.

This sequence joins TRBV7-9 and TRBJ1-3, with D unclear. CDR1 is SEHNR, CDR2 FQNEAQ, per germline (reference sequence). This CDR3 has 12 amino acids. V was cut by 1 base and J by 7 bases, with 5 bases left in between. The CDR3: CASSLGGNTIYF. The CDR3 DNA follows: TGTGCCAGCAGCTTAGGAGGTAACACCATATATTTT.